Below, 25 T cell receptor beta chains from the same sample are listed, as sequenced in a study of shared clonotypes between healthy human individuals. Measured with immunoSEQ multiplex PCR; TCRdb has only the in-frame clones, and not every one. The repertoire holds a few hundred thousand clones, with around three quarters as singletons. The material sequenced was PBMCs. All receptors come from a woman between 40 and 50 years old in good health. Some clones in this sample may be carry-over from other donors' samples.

DNA of the CDR3: TGCGCCAGCAGCCCCACCTCGACGGACCCTGAAGCTTTCTTT. This translates into CASSPTSTDPEAFF. The chain uses TRBV5-1 and TRBJ1-1; D is uncertain. In germline, CDR1 is SGHRS, CDR2 YFSETQ. This CDR3 comprises 14 residues. Trimming removed 4 bases from V and 6 bases from J, with 16 bases in between. Combining the CDR3 with reference TRBV5-1 and TRBJ1-1 gives the whole variable domain KAGVTQTPRYLIKTRGQQVTLSCSPISGHRSVSWYQQTPGQGLQFLFEYFSETQRNKGNFPGRFSGRQFSNSRSEMNVSTLELGDSALYLCASSPTSTDPEAFFGQGTRLTVV.

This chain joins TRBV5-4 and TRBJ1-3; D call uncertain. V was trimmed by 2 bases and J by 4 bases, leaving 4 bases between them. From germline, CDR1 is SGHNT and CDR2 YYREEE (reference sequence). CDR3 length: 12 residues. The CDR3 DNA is TGTGCCAGCAGCTTCCAGGGAAACACCATATATTTT. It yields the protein CASSFQGNTIYF.

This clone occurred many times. CDR3 in amino acids: CASSLGTNEKLFF. The CDR3 DNA reads TGCGCCAGCAGCTTGGGCACTAATGAAAAACTGTTTTTT. This chain links TRBV5-1 with TRBJ1-4, with D hard to call. Germline V lookup: CDR1 SGHRS, CDR2 YFSETQ. The CDR3 loop spans 13 amino acids. The V and J ends lost 0 bases and 2 bases respectively, with 2 bases between them.

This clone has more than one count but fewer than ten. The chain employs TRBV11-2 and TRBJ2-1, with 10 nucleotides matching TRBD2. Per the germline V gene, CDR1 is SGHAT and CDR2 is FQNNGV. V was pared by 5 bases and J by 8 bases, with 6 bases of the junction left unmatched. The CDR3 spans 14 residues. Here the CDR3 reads CASSDPSGSDEQFF. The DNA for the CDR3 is TGTGCCAGCAGCGACCCTAGCGGGAGCGATGAGCAGTTCTTC.

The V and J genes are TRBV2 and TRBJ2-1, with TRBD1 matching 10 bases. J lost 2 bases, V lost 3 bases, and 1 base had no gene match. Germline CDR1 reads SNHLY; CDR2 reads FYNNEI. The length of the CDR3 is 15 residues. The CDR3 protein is CASSEDRGTYNEQFF. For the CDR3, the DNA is TGTGCCAGCAGTGAGGACAGGGGGACCTACAATGAGCAGTTCTTC.

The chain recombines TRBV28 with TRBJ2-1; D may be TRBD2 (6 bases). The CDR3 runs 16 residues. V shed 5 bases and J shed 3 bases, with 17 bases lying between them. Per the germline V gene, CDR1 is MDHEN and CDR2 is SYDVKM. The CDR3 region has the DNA TGTGCCAGCAGTCCACCTAGTCGGGAGTACTACAATGAGCAGTTCTTC. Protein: CASSPPSREYYNEQFF. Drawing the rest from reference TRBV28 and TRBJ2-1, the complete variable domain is DVKVTQSSRYLVKRTGEKVFLECVQDMDHENMFWYRQDPGLGLRLIYFSYDVKMKEKGDIPEGYSVSREKKERFSLILESASTNQTSMYLCASSPPSREYYNEQFFGPGTRLTVL.

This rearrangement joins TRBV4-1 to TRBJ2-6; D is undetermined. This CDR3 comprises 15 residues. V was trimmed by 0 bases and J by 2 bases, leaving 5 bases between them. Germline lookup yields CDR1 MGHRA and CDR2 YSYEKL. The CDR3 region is CASSQEGTGANVLTF. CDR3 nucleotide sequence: TGCGCCAGCAGCCAAGAAGGGACTGGGGCCAACGTCCTGACTTTC.

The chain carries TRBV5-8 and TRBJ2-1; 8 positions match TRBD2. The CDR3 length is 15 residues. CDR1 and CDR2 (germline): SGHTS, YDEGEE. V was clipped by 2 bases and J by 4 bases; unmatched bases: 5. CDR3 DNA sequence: TGTGCCAGCAGCTTCGGGACTAGTCAGTACAATGAGCAGTTCTTC. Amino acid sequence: CASSFGTSQYNEQFF.

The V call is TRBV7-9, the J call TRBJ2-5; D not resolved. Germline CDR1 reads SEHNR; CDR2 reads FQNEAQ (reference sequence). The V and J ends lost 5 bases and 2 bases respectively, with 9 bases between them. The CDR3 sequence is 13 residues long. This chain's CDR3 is CASSRDQQETQYF. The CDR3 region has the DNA TGTGCCAGCAGCCGAGACCAGCAAGAGACCCAGTACTTC.

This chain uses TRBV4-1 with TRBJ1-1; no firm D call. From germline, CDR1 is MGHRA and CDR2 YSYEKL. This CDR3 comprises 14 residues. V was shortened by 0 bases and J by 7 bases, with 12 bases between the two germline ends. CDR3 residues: CASSQEGWQREAFF. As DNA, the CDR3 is TGCGCCAGCAGCCAAGAGGGGTGGCAGCGTGAAGCTTTCTTT.

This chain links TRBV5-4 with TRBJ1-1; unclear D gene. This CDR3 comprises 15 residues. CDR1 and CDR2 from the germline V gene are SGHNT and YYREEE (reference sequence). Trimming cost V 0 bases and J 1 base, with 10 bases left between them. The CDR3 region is CASSLDSPKNTEAFF. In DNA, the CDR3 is TGTGCCAGCAGCTTGGACAGCCCAAAGAACACTGAAGCTTTCTTT.

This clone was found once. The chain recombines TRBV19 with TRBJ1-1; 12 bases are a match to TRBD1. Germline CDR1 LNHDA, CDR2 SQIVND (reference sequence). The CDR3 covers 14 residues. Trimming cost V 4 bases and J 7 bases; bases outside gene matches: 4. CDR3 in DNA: TGTGCCAGTAGTACGGGACAGGGGGCTTTTGAAGCTTTCTTT. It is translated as CASSTGQGAFEAFF.

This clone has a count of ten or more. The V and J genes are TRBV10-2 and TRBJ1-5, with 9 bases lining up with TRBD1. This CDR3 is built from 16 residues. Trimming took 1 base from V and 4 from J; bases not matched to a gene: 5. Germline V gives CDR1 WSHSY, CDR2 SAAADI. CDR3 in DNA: TGCGCCAGCAGTGAGTTAAAGGGACAGGGAAATCAGCCCCAGCATTTT. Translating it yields CASSELKGQGNQPQHF.

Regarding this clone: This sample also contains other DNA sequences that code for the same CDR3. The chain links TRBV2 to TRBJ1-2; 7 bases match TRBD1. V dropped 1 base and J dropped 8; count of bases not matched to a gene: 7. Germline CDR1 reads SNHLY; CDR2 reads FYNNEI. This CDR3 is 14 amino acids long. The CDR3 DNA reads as TGTGCCAGCAGTGAAGGAGGGACAGTGTACGGCTACACCTTC. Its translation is CASSEGGTVYGYTF. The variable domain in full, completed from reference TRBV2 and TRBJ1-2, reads EPEVTQTPSHQVTQMGQEVILRCVPISNHLYFYWYRQILGQKVEFLVSFYNNEISEKSEIFDDQFSVERPDGSNFTLKIRSTKLEDSAMYFCASSEGGTVYGYTFGSGTRLTVV.

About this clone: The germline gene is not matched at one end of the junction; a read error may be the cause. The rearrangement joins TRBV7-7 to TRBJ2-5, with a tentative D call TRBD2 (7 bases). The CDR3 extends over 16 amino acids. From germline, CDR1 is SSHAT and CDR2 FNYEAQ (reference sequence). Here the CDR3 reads CASSLGGGGVQETQYF. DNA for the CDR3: TGTGCTAGCAGCTTAGGGGGAGGGGGGGTCCAAGAGACCCAGTACTTC.

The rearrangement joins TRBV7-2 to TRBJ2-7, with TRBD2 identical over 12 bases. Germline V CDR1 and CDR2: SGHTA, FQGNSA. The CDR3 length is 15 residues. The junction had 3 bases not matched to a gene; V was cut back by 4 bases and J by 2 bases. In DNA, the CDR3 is TGTGCCAGCAGCTCCAGACTAGCGGGAGCCTACGAGCAGTACTTC. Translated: CASSSRLAGAYEQYF.

In DNA, the CDR3 is TGTGCCAGCGGCGAGACAGGGTTTATGAACACTGAAGCTTTCTTT. It codes for CASGETGFMNTEAFF. V is TRBV28 and J is TRBJ1-1, with 7 bases matching TRBD1. Per germline, CDR1 MDHEN and CDR2 SYDVKM. Trimming removed 8 bases from V and 0 bases from J; junction bases left unmatched: 9. This CDR3 region has 15 residues.

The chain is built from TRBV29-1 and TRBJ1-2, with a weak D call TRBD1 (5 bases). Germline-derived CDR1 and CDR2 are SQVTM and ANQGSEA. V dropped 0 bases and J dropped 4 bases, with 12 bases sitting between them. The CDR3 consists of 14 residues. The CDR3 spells CSVEEDTVGYGYTF. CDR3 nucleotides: TGCAGCGTTGAAGAGGACACGGTAGGCTATGGCTACACCTTC.

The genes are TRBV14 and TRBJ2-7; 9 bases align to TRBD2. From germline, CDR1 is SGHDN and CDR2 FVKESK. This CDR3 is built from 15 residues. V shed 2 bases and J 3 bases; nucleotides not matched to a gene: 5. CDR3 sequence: CASSQIAGVHYEQYF. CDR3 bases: TGTGCCAGCAGCCAAATAGCGGGAGTTCACTACGAGCAGTACTTC.

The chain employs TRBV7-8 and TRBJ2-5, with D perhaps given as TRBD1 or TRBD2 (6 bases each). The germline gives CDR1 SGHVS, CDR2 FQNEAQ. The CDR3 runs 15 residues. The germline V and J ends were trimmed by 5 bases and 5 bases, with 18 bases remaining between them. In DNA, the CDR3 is TGTGCCAGCAGCCCAGGGGACGGGAGCAGGGAGACCCAGTACTTC. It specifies CASSPGDGSRETQYF.

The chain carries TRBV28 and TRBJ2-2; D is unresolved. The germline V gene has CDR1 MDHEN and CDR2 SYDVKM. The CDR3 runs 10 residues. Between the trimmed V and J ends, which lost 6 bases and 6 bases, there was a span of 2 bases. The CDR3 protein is CASRSGELFF. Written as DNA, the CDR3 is TGTGCCAGCAGATCCGGGGAGCTGTTTTTT.

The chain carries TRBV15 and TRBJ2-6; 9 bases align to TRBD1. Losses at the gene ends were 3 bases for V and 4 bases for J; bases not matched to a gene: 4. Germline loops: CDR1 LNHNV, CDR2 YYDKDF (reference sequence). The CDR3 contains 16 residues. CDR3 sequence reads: CATSRDRGEGANVLTF. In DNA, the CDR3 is TGTGCCACCAGCAGGGACAGGGGAGAAGGGGCCAACGTCCTGACTTTC.

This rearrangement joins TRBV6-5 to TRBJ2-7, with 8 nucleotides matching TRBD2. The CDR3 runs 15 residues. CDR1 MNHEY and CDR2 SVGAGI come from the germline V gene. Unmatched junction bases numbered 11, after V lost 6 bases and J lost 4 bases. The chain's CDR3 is CASSPRGAGEYEQYF. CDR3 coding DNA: TGTGCCAGCAGCCCCAGGGGAGCGGGAGAATACGAGCAGTACTTC.

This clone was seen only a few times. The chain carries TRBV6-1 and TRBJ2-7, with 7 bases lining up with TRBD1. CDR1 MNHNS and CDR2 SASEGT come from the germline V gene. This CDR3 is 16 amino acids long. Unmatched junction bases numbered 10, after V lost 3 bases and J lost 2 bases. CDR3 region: CASSEPRQGITYEQYF. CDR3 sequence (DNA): TGTGCCAGCAGTGAGCCCCGACAGGGTATTACCTACGAGCAGTACTTC.

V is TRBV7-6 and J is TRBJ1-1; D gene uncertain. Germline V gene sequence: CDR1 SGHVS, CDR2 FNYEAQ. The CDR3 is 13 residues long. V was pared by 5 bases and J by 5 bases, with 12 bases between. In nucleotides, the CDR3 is TGTGCCAGCAGCATGTTATCGGGGACTGAAGCTTTCTTT. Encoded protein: CASSMLSGTEAFF.